The 31 T cell receptor beta chains presented below share a single source sample, sequenced in a study of blood T cell repertoires in COVID-19. Clones were read by immunoSEQ multiplex PCR, and TCRdb kept only the in-frame ones, dropping some. The sample records roughly 150,000 clones, more than 75% being singletons. Material: peripheral blood. Receptors originate from a woman between 55 and 75 years old with COVID-19, enrolled during active disease.

This rearrangement joins TRBV25-1 to TRBJ1-6; the D gene is possibly TRBD1 (6 bases). Germline V gene data show CDR1 as MGHDK and CDR2 as SYGVNS. The V and J ends lost 10 bases and 14 bases respectively, with 24 bases between them. This CDR3 spans 14 amino acids. CDR3 DNA: TGTGCCACATCCTCCGCGGGGGCCCGGGGGACCCTCCACTTT. Its protein is CATSSAGARGTLHF. Looking up the rest from reference TRBV25-1 and TRBJ1-6 gives the full variable domain: EADIYQTPRYLVIGTGKKITLECSQTMGHDKMYWYQQDPGMELHLIHYSYGVNSTEKGDLSSESTVSRIRTEHFPLTLESARPSHTSQYLCATSSAGARGTLHFGNGTRLTVT.

This clone was recorded many times. The chain couples TRBV20-1 to TRBJ2-2; TRBD1 agrees at 11 bases. Germline loops: CDR1 DFQATT, CDR2 SNEGSKA (reference sequence). The length of the CDR3 is 14 residues. After removal of 6 bases from V and 7 bases from J, the junction contained 7 bases not matched to a gene. The CDR3 loop is CSASKDRGLGELFF. The CDR3 DNA reads TGCAGTGCCAGTAAGGACAGGGGGCTCGGGGAGCTGTTTTTT.

The rearrangement joins TRBV29-1 to TRBJ1-1; TRBD1 might be the D (6 bases). V dropped 4 bases and J dropped 5 bases, with 11 bases sitting between them. Germline CDR1 SQVTM, CDR2 ANQGSEA. The CDR3 loop spans 12 amino acids. CDR3 sequence: CSVGQGRTEAFF. DNA of the CDR3: TGCAGCGTTGGGCAGGGGCGGACTGAAGCTTTCTTT.

The V gene is TRBV7-8, the J gene TRBJ2-2; TRBD1 matches at 8 bases. Germline trimming cut 4 bases from V and 0 bases from J; bases unmatched to any gene: 4. Germline V gene lookup returns CDR1 SGHVS and CDR2 FQNEAQ. The CDR3 is 16 residues long. CDR3 residues: CASSWPTGANTGELFF. The CDR3, as DNA: TGTGCCAGCAGCTGGCCGACAGGGGCGAACACCGGGGAGCTGTTTTTT.

The rearrangement joins TRBV18 to TRBJ1-6, with TRBD1 matching 7 bases. The germline CDR1 and CDR2 sequences are KGHSH and LQKENI. The CDR3 is made up of 14 amino acids. V lost 3 bases, J lost 7 bases, and 3 bases stayed unmatched. CDR3 DNA sequence: TGTGCCAGCTCACCGGACAGGAAAAATTCACCCCTCCACTTT. It is translated as CASSPDRKNSPLHF.

Details on this clone: One base away lies a much larger clone, so this may be a sequencing read error. V gene TRBV19 combines with J gene TRBJ1-5; weak D call: TRBD1 (6 bases). Trimming took 3 bases from V and 1 from J, leaving 7 bases between them. This CDR3 is 14 amino acids long. Germline V gene sequence: CDR1 LNHDA, CDR2 SQIVND (reference sequence). The CDR3 is CASSMDRSNQPQHF. The CDR3 bases are TGTGCCAGTAGTATGGACAGAAGCAATCAGCCCCAGCATTTT.

The rearrangement joins TRBV18 to TRBJ2-7, with 11 nucleotides matching TRBD1. The trim removed 1 base at V and 7 bases at J, leaving 6 bases unmatched. The CDR3 sequence is 15 residues long. CDR1 and CDR2 (germline): KGHSH, LQKENI. CDR3 DNA: TGTGCCAGCTCACCACTCGGACAGGGGGCGTTAGAGCAGTACTTC. Its translation: CASSPLGQGALEQYF.

This chain links TRBV9 with TRBJ1-1; 8 bases match TRBD1. The germline V gene encodes CDR1 SGDLS and CDR2 YYNGEE. With V trimmed by 4 bases and J by 3 bases, 5 bases remained unmatched. The CDR3 runs 14 residues. The CDR3 DNA is TGTGCCAGCAGCCTTACAGGGGGTGACACTGAAGCTTTCTTT. Its protein product is CASSLTGGDTEAFF.

This chain links TRBV10-3 with TRBJ2-3, with TRBD2 matching 7 bases. The CDR3 has 13 residues. V trimming: 6 bases; J trimming: 2 bases; junction bases outside the gene matches: 2. Per the germline V gene, CDR1 is ENHRY and CDR2 is SYGVKD. As DNA, the CDR3 is TGTGCCATCAGGGGACTATACACAGATACGCAGTATTTT. Protein: CAIRGLYTDTQYF.

The rearrangement joins TRBV11-2 to TRBJ1-6; D not resolved. Per germline, CDR1 SGHAT and CDR2 FQNNGV. V was shortened by 5 bases and J by 3 bases, with 11 bases between the two germline ends. This CDR3 region has 15 residues. CDR3 in amino acids: CASSGGGSYNSPLHF. DNA of the CDR3: TGTGCCAGCAGCGGAGGTGGCAGCTATAATTCACCCCTCCACTTT.

V usage is TRBV6-5 and J usage is TRBJ1-1; tentative D call: TRBD1 (6 bases). The V end lost 7 bases, the J end lost 1 base, and 10 bases lay between the germline ends. The CDR3 totals 13 residues. In germline, CDR1 is MNHEY, CDR2 SVGAGI. The CDR3 region has the DNA TGTGCCAGCATCAAACAGGGGAACACTGAAGCTTTCTTT. Its translation: CASIKQGNTEAFF.

The chain recombines TRBV21-1 with TRBJ2-5; TRBD2, as called in the table, went unchecked against the DNA. TRBV21-1 is listed as a pseudogene. The length of the CDR3 is 15 residues. The CDR3 region is CASSKVGGGRKTQYF. The CDR3 region has the DNA TGTGCCAGCAGCAAAGTCGGAGGAGGGCGGAAGACCCAGTACTTC.

There are a few counts of this clone. The chain couples TRBV3-1 (or the pseudogene TRBV3-2) to TRBJ1-6; 11 bases line up with TRBD1. V gave up 4 bases and J gave up 9 bases; unmatched junction bases: 8. Germline V gene lookup returns CDR1 LGHDT and CDR2 YNNKEL (reference sequence). The CDR3 spans 16 residues. CDR3 amino acids: CASSPDGQGAGSPLHF. In DNA form, the CDR3 reads TGTGCCAGCAGCCCAGATGGACAGGGGGCTGGTTCACCCCTCCACTTT.

This chain links TRBV14 with TRBJ2-1, with D tentatively TRBD2 (6 bases). The CDR3 spans 16 residues. V was pared by 4 bases and J by 6 bases, with 19 bases between. CDR1 is SGHDN, CDR2 FVKESK, per germline. CDR3 sequence (DNA): TGTGCCAGCAGCCCAGCCACCTGGGCTAGCGCCAATGAGCAGTTCTTC. Translated: CASSPATWASANEQFF.

This rearrangement joins TRBV14 to TRBJ2-2; 9 bases are a match to TRBD2. CDR1 and CDR2 (germline): SGHDN, FVKESK. The CDR3 length is 16 residues. V lost 3 bases to trimming and J lost 5 bases; unmatched junction nucleotides: 7. The CDR3 nucleotides are TGTGCCAGCAGCCAGATAGCGGGAGCGGGGACCGGGGAGCTGTTTTTT. Translating it yields CASSQIAGAGTGELFF.

The chain carries TRBV6-5 and TRBJ2-7, with 10 positions matching TRBD2. J was trimmed by 7 bases and V by 5 bases; bases with no gene match: 11. The CDR3 totals 15 residues. Per the germline V gene, CDR1 is MNHEY and CDR2 is SVGAGI. The CDR3 coding sequence is TGTGCCAGCAGTCCTTACGCTAGCGGGAGAGGTGAGCAGTACTTC. As protein: CASSPYASGRGEQYF.

The chain employs TRBV20-1 and TRBJ1-5; D is unclear. CDR1 and CDR2 (germline): DFQATT, SNEGSKA (reference sequence). CDR3 length equals 14 residues. Trimming removed 3 bases at V and 2 bases at J, with 11 bases between. The CDR3 loop is CSASKALGNQPQHF. The CDR3, as DNA: TGCAGTGCTAGTAAAGCACTGGGCAATCAGCCCCAGCATTTT.

The J gene is TRBJ2-2, the V gene TRBV3-1 (or the pseudogene TRBV3-2), with D possibly TRBD2 on 5 matching bases. There are 15 residues in the CDR3. Germline V gene data show CDR1 as LGHDT and CDR2 as YNNKEL (reference sequence). Trimming took off 1 base at V and 5 bases at J, with 11 bases between the two ends. The CDR3 loop is CASSQGEFLTGELFF. For the CDR3, the DNA is TGTGCCAGCAGCCAAGGGGAGTTCCTTACCGGGGAGCTGTTTTTT.

The chain uses TRBV5-5 and TRBJ1-1, with 7 nucleotides matching TRBD1. The ends lost 0 bases at V and 6 bases at J; junction bases unmatched: 5. Germline lookup yields CDR1 SGHKS and CDR2 YYEKEE (reference sequence). The CDR3 loop spans 14 amino acids. CDR3 in amino acids: CASSLALGGAEAFF. The CDR3 nucleotides read TGTGCCAGCAGCTTGGCCTTAGGGGGCGCTGAAGCTTTCTTT.

The V and J genes are TRBV4-1 and TRBJ1-1; 12 bases fit TRBD1. V gave up 3 bases and J gave up 0 bases; unmatched junction bases: 2. Germline V gene data show CDR1 as MGHRA and CDR2 as YSYEKL. The CDR3 length is 16 residues. The CDR3 region is CASSQGQGALNTEAFF. The CDR3 coding sequence is TGCGCCAGCAGCCAGGGACAGGGGGCATTGAACACTGAAGCTTTCTTT.

The genes are TRBV3-1 (or the pseudogene TRBV3-2) and TRBJ2-6, with a tentative D call TRBD1 (5 bases). With 4 bases removed from V and 1 base from J, the gap between germline ends came to 11 bases. CDR3 length: 16 amino acids. Germline V gene lookup returns CDR1 LGHDT and CDR2 YNNKEL (reference sequence). CDR3 sequence: CASSRGQLSGANVLTF. As DNA, the CDR3 is TGTGCCAGCAGCCGCGGACAACTTTCTGGGGCCAACGTCCTGACTTTC.

This clone was counted a single time. The V gene is TRBV24-1, the J gene TRBJ1-1; possibly TRBD1 for D (5 bases). Per germline, CDR1 KGHDR and CDR2 SFDVKD. The CDR3 runs to 12 residues. Between the trimmed V and J ends, which lost 2 bases and 11 bases, there was a span of 11 bases. CDR3 in amino acids: CATSDSRTPAFF. The CDR3 coding sequence is TGTGCCACCAGTGATTCCCGGACACCGGCTTTCTTT.

In this sample, this clone turned up once. The gene calls are TRBV6-1 and TRBJ1-1; unclear D gene. This CDR3 region has 12 residues. The ends were cut back, 3 bases at V and 11 bases at J, with 13 bases in the middle. The V gene's germline CDR1 is MNHNS and CDR2 SASEGT. The CDR3 reads CASSDPGRLAFF. CDR3 DNA: TGTGCCAGCAGTGACCCCGGCAGGCTGGCTTTCTTT.

The chain recombines TRBV7-9 with TRBJ1-4; TRBD1 matches 7 bases. This CDR3 contains 13 residues. In germline, CDR1 is SEHNR, CDR2 FQNEAQ (reference sequence). The V gene end was trimmed by 6 bases and the J gene end by 12 bases; junction bases not matched to a gene: 10. CDR3 in DNA: TGTGCCAGCAGACCGGAAGGGGGCGTAGAACTGTTTTTT. Its protein product is CASRPEGGVELFF.

This clone was seen more than once but under ten times. The chain combines TRBV28 with TRBJ2-7, with D possibly matching TRBD1 (6 bases). This CDR3 comprises 13 residues. The germline CDR1 and CDR2 sequences are MDHEN and SYDVKM. The V end lost 7 bases, the J end lost 6 bases, and 16 bases lay between the germline ends. The CDR3 DNA sequence: TGTGCCAGCATCCAGGACAGCCAGTCCGAGCAGTACTTC. Amino acids: CASIQDSQSEQYF.

The genes are TRBV27 and TRBJ1-1; TRBD1 might be the D (5 bases). The V end lost 5 bases, the J end lost 4 bases, and 17 bases lay between the germline ends. Germline V lookup: CDR1 MNHEY, CDR2 SMNVEV (reference sequence). CDR3 length: 15 residues. DNA of the CDR3: TGTGCCAGCAGTATCCGTGGGGCGTGGGGCACTGAAGCTTTCTTT. It encodes CASSIRGAWGTEAFF.

The V call is TRBV6-5, the J call TRBJ1-1; TRBD1 aligns across 9 bases. V shed 4 bases, J shed 3 bases, and the junction held 9 bases outside the gene matches. This CDR3 comprises 16 residues. From germline, CDR1 is MNHEY and CDR2 SVGAGI. CDR3 residues: CASSSLQGAWDTEAFF. The CDR3 bases are TGTGCCAGCAGTTCACTACAGGGGGCGTGGGACACTGAAGCTTTCTTT.

This clone came up a few times. The J gene is TRBJ2-1, the V gene TRBV9; 12 bases align to TRBD2. V lost 0 bases to trimming and J lost 5 bases; unmatched junction nucleotides: 3. This CDR3 region has 16 residues. Germline V lookup: CDR1 SGDLS, CDR2 YYNGEE. The CDR3 DNA reads as TGTGCCAGCAGCGTAGAACTAGCGGGGGGTAACAATGAGCAGTTCTTC. Its protein is CASSVELAGGNNEQFF.

Details on this clone: The germline gene is not matched at one end of the junction; a read error may be the cause. This CDR3 reads CATSGGLSSYEQYF. The DNA for the CDR3 is TGTGCCACCAGTGGGGGGCTTAGCTCCTACGAGCAGTACTTC. J is TRBJ2-7 and V is TRBV2; the D call may be TRBD1 or TRBD2 (6 bases each). The CDR3 is made up of 14 amino acids. Germline-derived CDR1 and CDR2 are SNHLY and FYNNEI. Looking up the rest from reference TRBV2 and TRBJ2-7 gives the full variable domain: EPEVTQTPSHQVTQMGQEVILRCVPISNHLYFYWYRQILGQKVEFLVSFYNNEISEKSEIFDDQFSVERPDGSNFTLKIRSTKLEDSAMYFCATSGGLSSYEQYFGPGTRLTVT.

The J gene is TRBJ2-1, the V gene TRBV2; no definite D call. The germline V and J ends were trimmed by 8 bases and 10 bases, with 12 bases remaining between them. Looked up from germline, CDR1 is SNHLY and CDR2 is FYNNEI. There are 11 residues in the CDR3. The chain's CDR3 is CASHITREQFF. Written as DNA, the CDR3 is TGTGCCAGCCATATTACCCGGGAGCAGTTCTTC.

The V and J genes are TRBV10-1 and TRBJ1-2; TRBD1 aligns across 7 bases. V lost 2 bases to trimming and J lost 3 bases; unmatched junction nucleotides: 0. The CDR3 length is 13 residues. CDR1 and CDR2 from the germline V gene are WNHNN and SYGVQD (reference sequence). CDR3 in amino acids: CASSEDRDYGYTF. CDR3 nucleotide sequence: TGCGCCAGCAGTGAGGACAGGGACTATGGCTACACCTTC.